This T cell receptor (beta chain) was captured in a study of cytomegalovirus exposure and HLA in healthy donors. Researchers ran the PCR with 60 Vbeta and 13 Jbeta primers. Repertoires were generated with immunoSEQ multiplex PCR, while TCRdb's copy carries only in-frame clones and drops some. Of some 150,000 clones listed, roughly 82% are singletons. V gave up 6 bases and J gave up 1 base; unmatched junction bases: 10. Germline V gene sequence: CDR1 MRHNA, CDR2 SNTAGT. The CDR3 length is 17 residues. Sequenced: PBMCs. V gene TRBV6-4 combines with J gene TRBJ2-3; 10 positions agree with TRBD2. This TCR derives from a male donor in good health and CMV-seronegative. This chain's CDR3 is CASSAQPLAGGTDTQYF. For the CDR3, the DNA is TGTGCCAGCAGCGCCCAACCCCTAGCGGGAGGCACAGATACGCAGTATTTT.